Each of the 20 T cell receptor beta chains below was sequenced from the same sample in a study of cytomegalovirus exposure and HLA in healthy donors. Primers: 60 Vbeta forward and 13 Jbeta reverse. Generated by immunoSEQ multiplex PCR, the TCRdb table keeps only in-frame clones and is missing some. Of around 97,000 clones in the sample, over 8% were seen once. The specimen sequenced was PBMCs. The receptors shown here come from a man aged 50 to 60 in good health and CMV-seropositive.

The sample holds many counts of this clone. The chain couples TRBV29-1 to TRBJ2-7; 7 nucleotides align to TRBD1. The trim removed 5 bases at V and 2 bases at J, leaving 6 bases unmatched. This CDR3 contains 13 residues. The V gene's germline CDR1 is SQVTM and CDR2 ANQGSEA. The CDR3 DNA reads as TGCAGCGTTCGGGACAGACCAACCTACGAGCAGTACTTC. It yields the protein CSVRDRPTYEQYF.

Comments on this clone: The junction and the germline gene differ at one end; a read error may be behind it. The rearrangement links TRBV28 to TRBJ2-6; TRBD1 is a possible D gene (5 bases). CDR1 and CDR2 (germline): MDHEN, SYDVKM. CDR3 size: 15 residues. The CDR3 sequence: CASSSESSGANVLPF. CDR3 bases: TGTGCCAGCAGTTCTGAAAGCTCTGGGGCCAACGTCCTGCCTTTC.

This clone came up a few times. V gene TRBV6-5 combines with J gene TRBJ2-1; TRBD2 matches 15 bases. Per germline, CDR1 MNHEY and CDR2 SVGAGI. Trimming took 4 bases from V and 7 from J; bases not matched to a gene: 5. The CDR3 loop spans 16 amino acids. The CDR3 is CASSFGLAGGPNEQFF. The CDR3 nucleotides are TGTGCCAGCAGTTTCGGACTAGCGGGAGGGCCGAATGAGCAGTTCTTC.

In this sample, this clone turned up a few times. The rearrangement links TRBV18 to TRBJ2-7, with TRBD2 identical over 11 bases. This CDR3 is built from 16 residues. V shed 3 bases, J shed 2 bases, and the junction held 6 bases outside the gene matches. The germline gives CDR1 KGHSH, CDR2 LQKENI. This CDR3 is CASSPPRLAGPYEQYF. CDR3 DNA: TGTGCCAGCTCACCCCCTAGACTAGCGGGACCCTACGAGCAGTACTTC.

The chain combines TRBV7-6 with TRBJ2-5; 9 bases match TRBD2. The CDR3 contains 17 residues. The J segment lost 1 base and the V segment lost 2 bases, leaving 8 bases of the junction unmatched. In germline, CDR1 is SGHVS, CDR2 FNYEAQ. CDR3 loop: CASSLFVGLALQETQYF. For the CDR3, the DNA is TGTGCCAGCAGCTTATTCGTGGGACTAGCACTCCAAGAGACCCAGTACTTC. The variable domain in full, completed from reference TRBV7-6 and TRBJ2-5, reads GAGVSQSPRYKVTKRGQDVALRCDPISGHVSLYWYRQALGQGPEFLTYFNYEAQQDKSGLPNDRFSAERPEGSISTLTIQRTEQRDSAMYRCASSLFVGLALQETQYFGPGTRLLVL.

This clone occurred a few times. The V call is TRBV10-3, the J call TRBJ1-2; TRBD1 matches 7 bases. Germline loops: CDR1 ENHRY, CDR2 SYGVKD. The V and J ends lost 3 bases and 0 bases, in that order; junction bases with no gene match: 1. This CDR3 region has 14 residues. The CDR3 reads CAISDRGTNYGYTF. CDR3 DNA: TGTGCCATCAGTGACAGGGGGACTAACTATGGCTACACCTTC.

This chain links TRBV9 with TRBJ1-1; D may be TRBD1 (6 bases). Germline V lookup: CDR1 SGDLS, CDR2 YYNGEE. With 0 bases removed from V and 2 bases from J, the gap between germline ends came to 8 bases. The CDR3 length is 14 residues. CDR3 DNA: TGTGCCAGCAGCGTAGAGGGGGTTAACACTGAAGCTTTCTTT. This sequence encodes CASSVEGVNTEAFF.

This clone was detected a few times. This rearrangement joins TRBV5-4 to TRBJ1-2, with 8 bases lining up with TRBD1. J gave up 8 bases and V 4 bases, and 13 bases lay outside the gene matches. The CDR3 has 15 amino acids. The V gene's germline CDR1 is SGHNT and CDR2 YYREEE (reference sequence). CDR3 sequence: CASSPIMTGESGYTF. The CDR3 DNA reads TGTGCCAGCAGCCCAATTATGACAGGGGAATCAGGCTACACCTTC.

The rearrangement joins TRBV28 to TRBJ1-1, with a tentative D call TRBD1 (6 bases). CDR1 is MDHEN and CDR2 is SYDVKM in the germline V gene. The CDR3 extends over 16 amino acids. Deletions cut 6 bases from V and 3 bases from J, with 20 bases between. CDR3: CASSEDWGRIDTEAFF. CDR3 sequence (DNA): TGTGCCAGCAGCGAGGATTGGGGGCGAATCGACACTGAAGCTTTCTTT. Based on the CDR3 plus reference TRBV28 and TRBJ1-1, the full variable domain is DVKVTQSSRYLVKRTGEKVFLECVQDMDHENMFWYRQDPGLGLRLIYFSYDVKMKEKGDIPEGYSVSREKKERFSLILESASTNQTSMYLCASSEDWGRIDTEAFFGQGTRLTVV.

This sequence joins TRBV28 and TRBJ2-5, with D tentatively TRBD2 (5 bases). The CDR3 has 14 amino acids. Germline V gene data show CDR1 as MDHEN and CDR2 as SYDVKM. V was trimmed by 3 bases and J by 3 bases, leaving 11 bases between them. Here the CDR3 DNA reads TGTGCCAGCAGTTTTTTTTCCGGGGAAGAGACCCAGTACTTC. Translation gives CASSFFSGEETQYF.

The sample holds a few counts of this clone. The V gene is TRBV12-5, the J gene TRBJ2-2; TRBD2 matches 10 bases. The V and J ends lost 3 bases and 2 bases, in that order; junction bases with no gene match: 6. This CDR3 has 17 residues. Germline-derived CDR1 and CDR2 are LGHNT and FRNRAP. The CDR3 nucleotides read TGTGCTAGTGGTTTCCCTAGCGGGGGAGGTAACACCGGGGAGCTGTTTTTT. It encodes CASGFPSGGGNTGELFF.

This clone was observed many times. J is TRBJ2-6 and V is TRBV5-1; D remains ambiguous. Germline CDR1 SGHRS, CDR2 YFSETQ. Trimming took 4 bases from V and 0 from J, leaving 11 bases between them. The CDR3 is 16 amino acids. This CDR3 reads CASSLPSVSGANVLTF. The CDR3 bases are TGCGCCAGCAGCCTCCCTTCAGTCTCTGGGGCCAACGTCCTGACTTTC.

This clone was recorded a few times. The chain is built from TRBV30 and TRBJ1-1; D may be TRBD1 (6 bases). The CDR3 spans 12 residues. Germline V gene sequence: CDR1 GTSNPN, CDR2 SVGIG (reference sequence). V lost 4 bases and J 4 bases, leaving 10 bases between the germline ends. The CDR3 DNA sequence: TGTGCCTGGAAAACAGGGTCCACTGAAGCTTTCTTT. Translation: CAWKTGSTEAFF.

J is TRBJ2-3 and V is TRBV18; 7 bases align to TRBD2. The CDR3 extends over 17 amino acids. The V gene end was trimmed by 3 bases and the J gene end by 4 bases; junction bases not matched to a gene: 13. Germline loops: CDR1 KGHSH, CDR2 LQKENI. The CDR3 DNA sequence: TGTGCCAGCTCACCTCTCGAAGGCGGGAGTCTCGCAGATACGCAGTATTTT. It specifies CASSPLEGGSLADTQYF.

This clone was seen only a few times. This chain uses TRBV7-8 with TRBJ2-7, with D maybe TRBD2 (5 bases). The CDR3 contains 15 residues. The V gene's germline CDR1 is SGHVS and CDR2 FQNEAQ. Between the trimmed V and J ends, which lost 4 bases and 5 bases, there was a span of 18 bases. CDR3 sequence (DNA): TGTGCCAGCAGCTACCTCGGTAGAGGGAGCGACGAGCAGTACTTC. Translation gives CASSYLGRGSDEQYF.

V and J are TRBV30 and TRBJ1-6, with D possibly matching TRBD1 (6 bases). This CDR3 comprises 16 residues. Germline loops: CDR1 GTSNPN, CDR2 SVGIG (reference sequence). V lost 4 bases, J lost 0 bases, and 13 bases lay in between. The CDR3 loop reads CAWTGGGGSYNSPLHF. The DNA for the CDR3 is TGTGCCTGGACTGGGGGCGGAGGCTCCTATAATTCACCCCTCCACTTT. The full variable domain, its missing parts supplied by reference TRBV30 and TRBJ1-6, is SQTIHQWPATLVQPVGSPLSLECTVEGTSNPNLYWYRQAAGRGLQLLFYSVGIGQISSEVPQNLSASRPQDRQFILSSKKLLLSDSGFYLCAWTGGGGSYNSPLHFGNGTRLTVT.

The CDR3 loop reads CASSPQRTDTQYF. CDR3 DNA: TGTGCCAGCAGCCCCCAGCGGACAGATACGCAGTATTTT. The V and J genes are TRBV7-3 and TRBJ2-3; perhaps TRBD2 as D (5 bases). The CDR3 has 13 residues. V was trimmed by 5 bases and J by 3 bases, leaving 9 bases between them. Germline values: CDR1 SGHTA, CDR2 FQGTGA.

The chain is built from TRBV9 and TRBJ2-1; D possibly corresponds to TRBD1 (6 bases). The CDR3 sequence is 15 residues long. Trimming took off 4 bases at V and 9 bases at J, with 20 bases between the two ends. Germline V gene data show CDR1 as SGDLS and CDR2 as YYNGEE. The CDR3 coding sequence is TGTGCCAGCAGCCCTCCGGGGCAGGGGATGGGTGAGCAGTTCTTC. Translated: CASSPPGQGMGEQFF.

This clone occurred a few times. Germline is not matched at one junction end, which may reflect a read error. CDR3 bases: TGTGCCAGCAGTGAACAGCACAGGGGTGGTGCGGTCTTC. It translates to CASSEQHRGGAVF. The chain is built from TRBV2 and TRBJ2-1, with TRBD1 identical over 7 bases. The CDR3 contains 13 residues. In germline, CDR1 is SNHLY, CDR2 FYNNEI.

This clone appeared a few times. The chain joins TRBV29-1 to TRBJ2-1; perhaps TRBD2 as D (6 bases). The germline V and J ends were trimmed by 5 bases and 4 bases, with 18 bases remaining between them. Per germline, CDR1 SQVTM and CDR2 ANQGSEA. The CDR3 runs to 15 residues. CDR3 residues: CSVRVSRDLYNEQFF. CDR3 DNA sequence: TGCAGCGTTAGAGTCTCCCGGGACTTATACAATGAGCAGTTCTTC.